A selection of T cell receptor beta chains follows, all from one sample in a study of T cell responses to AZD1222 COVID-19 vaccine. Some clones are missing from TCRdb's copy, which holds only in-frame ones; the method was immunoSEQ multiplex PCR. The data show approximately 180,000 clones, with about 90% seen just once and roughly 8% held by the top ten. The sample in question was peripheral blood, obtained on day 0 of AZD1222 vaccination. The receptors shown here come from an adult in good health. Each CDR3 is given with its conserved first and last residue. D genes are given only for firm matches. Rows may omit the clone size; those that give it use once, few, many or a size class.

v_gene,abundance,j_gene,d_gene,CDR3nt,CDR3aa
TRBV11-2,.,TRBJ2-1,.,TGTGCCAGCAGCTTAGAGGCGGGATATGAGCAGTTCTTC,CASSLEAGYEQFF
TRBV28,.,TRBJ2-5,TRBD1,TGTGCCAGCAGCCGAAGATTAGGGACAGGGGACTACCAAGAGACCCAGTACTTC,CASSRRLGTGDYQETQYF
TRBV3-1/TRBV3-2,.,TRBJ2-1,.,TGTGCCAGCAGCCAAGACCCCGGTGCAGAAAATGAGCAGTTCTTC,CASSQDPGAENEQFF
TRBV28,.,TRBJ1-1,TRBD1,TGTGCCAGCAGTCCACCAACAGGGGGCACTGAAGCTTTCTTT,CASSPPTGGTEAFF
TRBV6-1,.,TRBJ1-4,.,TGTGCCAGCAGTGAAGCGAATGGGGCGGCCGAAAAACTGTTTTTT,CASSEANGAAEKLFF
TRBV23-1,.,TRBJ2-5,.,TGCGCCAGCATAAGAATCCAAGAGACCCAGTACTTC,CASIRIQETQYF
TRBV10-3,.,TRBJ2-3,TRBD1,TGTGCCATCAGTGGTGGACAGGGCACAGATACGCAGTATTTT,CAISGGQGTDTQYF
TRBV7-9,once,TRBJ1-6,TRBD1,TGTGCCAGCAGCTCGGGACAGTCCTTTTCGGGACGGGGGGATTCACCCCTCCACTTT,CASSSGQSFSGRGDSPLHF
TRBV11-3,.,TRBJ2-5,.,TGTGCCAGCAGCTTAGCCGCCAAACAAGAGACCCAGTACTTC,CASSLAAKQETQYF
TRBV2,.,TRBJ2-7,.,TGTGCCAGCAGCCAACAGTACGAGCAGTACTTC,CASSQQYEQYF
TRBV4-1,.,TRBJ2-7,TRBD2,TGCGCCAGCAGCCACCCGTCGCCAGCGGGGGGCTACGAGCAGTACTTC,CASSHPSPAGGYEQYF
TRBV7-2,.,TRBJ1-6,TRBD1,TGTGCCAGCAGCTTAGGCGGCGGCAGGGGGCAATCACCCCTCCACTTT,CASSLGGGRGQSPLHF
TRBV7-2,.,TRBJ2-3,.,TGTGCCAGCAGCGCCCGCCGGGGAAACACAGATACGCAGTATTTT,CASSARRGNTDTQYF
TRBV30,.,TRBJ1-5,.,TGTGCCTGGAGTGTAAAGGGAGGGGGCAATCAGCCCCAGCATTTT,CAWSVKGGGNQPQHF
TRBV6-5,.,TRBJ2-7,.,TGTGCCAGCAGTAATGGCTACGAGCAGTACTTC,CASSNGYEQYF